This T cell receptor beta chain was captured in a study of CD8 T cells in ankylosing spondylitis. Trimming took off 5 bases at V and 7 bases at J, with 15 bases between the two ends. The germline gives CDR1 SGHTA, CDR2 FQGNSA. The CDR3 totals 13 residues. This clonotype was recorded many times. One entry per CDR3 protein results from TCRdb running MiXCR on the 5' RACE reads. The table lists roughly 240,000 distinct CDR3 sequences, approximately 8.4% of them singletons. The chain carries TRBV7-2 and TRBJ2-7; D is perhaps TRBD2 (5 bases). This TCR derives from a female donor with ankylosing spondylitis or in good health (not recorded which). Material: blood, either unsorted or a sorted T cell fraction (not recorded which). This CDR3 reads CASSLPGPGEQYF. The CDR3 DNA follows: TGTGCCAGCAGCCTACCGGGTCCGGGGGAGCAGTACTTC.